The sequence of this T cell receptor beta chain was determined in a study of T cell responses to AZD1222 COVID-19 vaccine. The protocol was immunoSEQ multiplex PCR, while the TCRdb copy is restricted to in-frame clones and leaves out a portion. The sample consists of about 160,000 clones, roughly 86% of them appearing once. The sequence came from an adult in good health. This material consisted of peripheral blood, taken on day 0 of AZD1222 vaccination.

The CDR3 sequence is CASSLPGNTNEKLFF. For the CDR3, the DNA is TGCGCCAGCAGCCTCCCGGGGAATACTAATGAAAAACTGTTTTTT. The chain employs TRBV4-1 and TRBJ1-4; D is unresolved. CDR3 size: 15 residues. V was shortened by 4 bases and J by 2 bases, with 11 bases between the two germline ends. From germline, CDR1 is MGHRA and CDR2 YSYEKL.